Following are 24 T cell receptor beta chains from one sample sequenced in a study of cytomegalovirus exposure and HLA in healthy donors. The PCR contained 60 Vbeta and 13 Jbeta primers. Produced via immunoSEQ multiplex PCR; TCRdb's table is partial and in-frame only. The data hold 98,000 or so clones, with over 60% observed a single time. Sequencing input: PBMCs. Every receptor here comes from a man aged 55 to 70 in good health and CMV-seropositive.

The rearrangement uses TRBV5-1 and TRBJ2-3, with D possibly being TRBD1 (5 bases). Deletions cut 2 bases from V and 2 bases from J, with 9 bases between. Germline CDR1 and CDR2: SGHRS and YFSETQ. The CDR3 is 14 amino acids. This chain's CDR3 is CASSFQGVTDTQYF. CDR3 DNA: TGCGCCAGCAGCTTTCAAGGGGTCACAGATACGCAGTATTTT.

This chain joins TRBV9 and TRBJ2-3, with 8 bases matching TRBD2. The CDR3 loop spans 14 amino acids. CDR1 and CDR2 (germline): SGDLS, YYNGEE. V gave up 3 bases and J gave up 3 bases; unmatched junction bases: 3. The CDR3 loop is CASSAGGQTDTQYF. The CDR3 nucleotides read TGTGCCAGCAGCGCGGGGGGGCAGACAGATACGCAGTATTTT. The full variable domain, rest sourced from reference TRBV9 and TRBJ2-3, is DSGVTQTPKHLITATGQRVTLRCSPRSGDLSVYWYQQSLDQGLQFLIQYYNGEERAKGNILERFSAQQFPDLHSELNLSSLELGDSALYFCASSAGGQTDTQYFGPGTRLTVL.

As concerns this clone: Germline and junction disagree at one end, which may indicate a read error. V is TRBV7-9 and J is TRBJ2-5; D call uncertain. CDR1 and CDR2 from the germline V gene are SEHNR and FQNEAQ (reference sequence). The CDR3 sequence is 13 residues long. The CDR3 DNA reads as TGTTCCAGCAGCCAGTTCAGGTCAGAGACCCAGTACTTC. This translates into CSSSQFRSETQYF.

This clone showed up just once. The CDR3 region is CASSFLLDREKGYTF. In DNA form, the CDR3 reads TGTGCCAGCAGTTTTCTCCTGGACAGGGAGAAAGGCTACACCTTC. V and J are TRBV7-2 and TRBJ1-2; 8 nucleotides agree with TRBD1. Trimming cost V 6 bases and J 8 bases; bases outside gene matches: 14. CDR1 and CDR2 (germline): SGHTA, FQGNSA. The CDR3 runs to 15 residues.

The J gene is TRBJ1-2, the V gene TRBV28; D unresolved. CDR1 is MDHEN, CDR2 SYDVKM, per germline. CDR3 length: 12 amino acids. V was trimmed by 11 bases and J by 5 bases, leaving 15 bases between them. CDR3 loop: CAAREGSYGYTF. CDR3 nucleotide sequence: TGTGCCGCGAGGGAGGGAAGTTATGGCTACACCTTC.

This clone was detected only a few times. CDR3 loop: CASSEAYNRVGGEKLFF. CDR3 coding DNA: TGTGCCAGCAGTGAAGCGTATAACAGGGTCGGAGGTGAAAAACTGTTTTTT. The J gene is TRBJ1-4, the V gene TRBV6-1, with D perhaps TRBD1 (6 bases). From germline, CDR1 is MNHNS and CDR2 SASEGT. Trimming stripped 0 bases from V and 7 bases from J, with 18 bases between. The CDR3 length is 17 residues.

The rearrangement uses TRBV4-3 and TRBJ1-1; 7 nucleotides agree with TRBD1. V gave up 1 base and J gave up 8 bases; unmatched junction bases: 13. CDR1 is LGHNA and CDR2 is YSLEER in the germline V gene. The CDR3 contains 16 residues. CDR3 protein: CASSQVPTGARFEAFF. The CDR3 region has the DNA TGCGCCAGCAGCCAAGTTCCCACAGGGGCAAGGTTCGAAGCTTTCTTT.

The chain couples TRBV11-2 to TRBJ2-3; a possible D gene is TRBD2 (5 bases). Deletions cut 1 base from V and 3 bases from J, with 11 bases between. This CDR3 spans 15 amino acids. The germline gives CDR1 SGHAT, CDR2 FQNNGV. The CDR3 here is CASSLAPGWTDTQYF. CDR3 in DNA: TGTGCCAGCAGCTTAGCTCCGGGGTGGACAGATACGCAGTATTTT.

This clone was seen just once. This chain connects TRBV11-2 to TRBJ2-1; D not resolved. The germline V gene encodes CDR1 SGHAT and CDR2 FQNNGV. The CDR3 is 14 residues long. V gave up 1 base and J gave up 6 bases, with 10 bases separating them. CDR3 sequence reads: CASSLAGQTNEQFF. CDR3 coding DNA: TGTGCCAGCAGCTTAGCGGGTCAGACCAATGAGCAGTTCTTC.

The rearrangement uses TRBV2 and TRBJ1-2, with 8 positions matching TRBD1. This CDR3 is built from 15 residues. Trimming removed 6 bases from V and 0 bases from J; junction bases left unmatched: 6. Per germline, CDR1 SNHLY and CDR2 FYNNEI. The CDR3, as DNA: TGTGCCAGCAGAGGACAGGGATGGTCTAACTATGGCTACACCTTC. Translation gives CASRGQGWSNYGYTF.

The chain carries TRBV5-4 and TRBJ1-2; 10 bases match TRBD1. Germline V lookup: CDR1 SGHNT, CDR2 YYREEE (reference sequence). The CDR3 totals 14 residues. Trimming at V came to 5 bases and at J to 7 bases, leaving 8 bases not matched to a gene. The CDR3 DNA reads TGTGCCAGCAGTTCCGGGACAGGGGTTGGTGGCTACACCTTC. It specifies CASSSGTGVGGYTF.

This clone was seen just once. The J gene is TRBJ1-5, the V gene TRBV6-1; 8 nucleotides agree with TRBD1. This CDR3 has 15 amino acids. Germline-derived CDR1 and CDR2 are MNHNS and SASEGT. The trim removed 5 bases at V and 7 bases at J, leaving 10 bases unmatched. The CDR3 spells CASSLDREGGQPQHF. The CDR3 DNA reads as TGTGCCAGCAGTCTGGACAGGGAAGGAGGACAGCCCCAGCATTTT.

The table lists this clone with a count of one. The V and J genes are TRBV19 and TRBJ1-2, with D unresolved. The length of the CDR3 is 12 residues. The germline CDR1 and CDR2 sequences are LNHDA and SQIVND (reference sequence). Trimming took off 1 base at V and 3 bases at J, with 3 bases between the two ends. For the CDR3, the DNA is TGTGCCAGTAGTATAGCTCACTATGGCTACACCTTC. It codes for CASSIAHYGYTF.

The chain links TRBV19 to TRBJ2-5; TRBD1 might be the D (5 bases). The CDR3 contains 14 residues. CDR1 LNHDA and CDR2 SQIVND come from the germline V gene (reference sequence). The ends were cut back, 9 bases at V and 4 bases at J, with 18 bases in the middle. The CDR3 DNA follows: TGTGCCAGCCGACAGTCTGGCCACGGAGAGACCCAGTACTTC. Translation gives CASRQSGHGETQYF.

V gene TRBV5-1 combines with J gene TRBJ2-1, with 7 bases fitting TRBD1. V shed 0 bases and J 12 bases; nucleotides not matched to a gene: 9. The germline V gene encodes CDR1 SGHRS and CDR2 YFSETQ. CDR3 length equals 14 residues. The CDR3 loop reads CASSLEGEGATQFF. The CDR3 nucleotides read TGCGCCAGCAGCTTGGAGGGCGAGGGGGCAACGCAGTTCTTC.

The chain's CDR3 is CASWREVADTQYF. The CDR3 nucleotides read TGTGCCAGTTGGAGGGAAGTTGCAGATACGCAGTATTTT. The chain has TRBV6-5 and TRBJ2-3; D is possibly TRBD2 (6 bases). Germline-derived CDR1 and CDR2 are MNHEY and SVGAGI. CDR3 length: 13 amino acids. The V and J ends lost 9 bases and 4 bases respectively, with 14 bases between them.

The V and J genes are TRBV10-1 and TRBJ2-1, with a tentative D call TRBD1 (6 bases). The CDR3 is 10 residues long. Germline assignment: CDR1 WNHNN and CDR2 SYGVQD (reference sequence). Deletions cut 8 bases from V and 10 bases from J, with 9 bases between. The CDR3 region has the DNA TGCGCCAGCCATACAGGGGAGCAGTTCTTC. This translates into CASHTGEQFF.

The V and J genes are TRBV19 and TRBJ2-7; 7 bases are shared with TRBD1. Germline CDR1 is LNHDA and CDR2 is SQIVND (reference sequence). J was trimmed by 3 bases and V by 3 bases; bases with no gene match: 8. The CDR3 sequence is 15 residues long. The CDR3 bases are TGTGCCAGTAGTATCACGACAGGGAGAGGCTACGAGCAGTACTTC. This translates into CASSITTGRGYEQYF.

The J gene is TRBJ2-1, the V gene TRBV4-1; the D gene is possibly TRBD1 (6 bases). V lost 0 bases and J lost 9, with 18 bases in between. The length of the CDR3 is 16 residues. CDR1 MGHRA and CDR2 YSYEKL come from the germline V gene. CDR3: CASSQDPGARSSEQFF. CDR3 nucleotide sequence: TGCGCCAGCAGCCAAGATCCAGGGGCGCGATCCAGTGAGCAGTTCTTC.

The chain links TRBV7-3 to TRBJ2-1; 16 bases agree with TRBD2. This CDR3 contains 15 residues. Germline CDR1 SGHTA, CDR2 FQGTGA. Unmatched junction bases numbered 4, after V lost 5 bases and J lost 9 bases. The chain's CDR3 is CASSMGLAGGTEQFF. As DNA, the CDR3 is TGTGCCAGCAGCATGGGACTAGCGGGGGGGACTGAGCAGTTCTTC.

Only a few counts were recorded for this clone. The chain is built from TRBV12-5 and TRBJ2-1; 8 nucleotides line up with TRBD1. CDR1 and CDR2 from the germline V gene are LGHNT and FRNRAP. Unmatched junction bases numbered 7, after V lost 2 bases and J lost 10 bases. CDR3 length: 14 residues. CDR3 in amino acids: CASGLIQGAGEQFF. For the CDR3, the DNA is TGTGCTAGTGGTTTGATCCAGGGGGCAGGGGAGCAGTTCTTC.

The chain's CDR3 is CASSSGSDGGTEAFF. In nucleotides, the CDR3 is TGTGCCAGCAGCTCCGGGTCCGACGGGGGCACTGAAGCTTTCTTT. V is TRBV21-1 and J is TRBJ1-1. TRBV21-1 is a recognized pseudogene. This CDR3 has 15 amino acids.

The CDR3 here is CAISGRQSSSGANVLTF. In DNA form, the CDR3 reads TGTGCCATCTCGGGGAGGCAGTCCAGCTCTGGGGCCAACGTCCTGACTTTC. J is TRBJ2-6 and V is TRBV10-3, with TRBD2 as a possible D gene (6 bases). V lost 8 bases and J lost 0, with 17 bases in between. The CDR3 loop spans 17 amino acids. CDR1 is ENHRY, CDR2 SYGVKD, per germline.

This chain joins TRBV5-1 and TRBJ2-6, with D maybe TRBD1 (5 bases). Trimming stripped 2 bases from V and 3 bases from J, with 6 bases between. The CDR3 totals 14 residues. The germline CDR1 and CDR2 sequences are SGHRS and YFSETQ. CDR3 nucleotides: TGCGCCAGCAGCTTAGGGGATGGGGCCAACGTCCTGACTTTC. This codes for CASSLGDGANVLTF. Together with reference TRBV5-1 and TRBJ2-6, the CDR3 gives the full variable domain: KAGVTQTPRYLIKTRGQQVTLSCSPISGHRSVSWYQQTPGQGLQFLFEYFSETQRNKGNFPGRFSGRQFSNSRSEMNVSTLELGDSALYLCASSLGDGANVLTFGAGSRLTVL.